This T cell receptor (beta chain) was found in a study of cytomegalovirus exposure and HLA in healthy donors. Study context: Within an early data release were tens of millions of unique TCRs drawn from HLA-typed donors. Findings and caveats of the study: DRB1 had the most TCR associations and HLA-C the fewest, a later analysis found, with rates varying by HLA locus.

60 Vbeta and 13 Jbeta primers were used in PCR. In the authors' workflow: In a later analysis, of about 80 million unique beta chains, about 11 million appeared in at least two donors. The method was immunoSEQ multiplex PCR; TCRdb's version includes in-frame clones alone and lacks a portion of them. V and J calls and clone size are given by that table; D and trimming were obtained from the DNA. The data hold about 110,000 clones, with about 81% observed a single time. Healthy donors of bone marrow made up the group. The CDR3 runs to 16 residues. Germline V gene sequence: CDR1 SGHNT, CDR2 YYREEE (reference sequence). Trimming at V came to 4 bases and at J to 10 bases, leaving 14 bases not matched to a gene. Of note for this clone: Its matching antigen is unknown.

The specimen was PBMCs. This clonotype was sampled from a man aged 25 to 40 in good health and CMV-seropositive. The chain recombines TRBV5-4 with TRBJ2-1; 10 nucleotides match TRBD2. This CDR3 reads CASSGSISGGPMEQFF. The DNA for the CDR3 is TGTGCCAGCAGCGGGTCGATTAGCGGGGGGCCCATGGAGCAGTTCTTC.